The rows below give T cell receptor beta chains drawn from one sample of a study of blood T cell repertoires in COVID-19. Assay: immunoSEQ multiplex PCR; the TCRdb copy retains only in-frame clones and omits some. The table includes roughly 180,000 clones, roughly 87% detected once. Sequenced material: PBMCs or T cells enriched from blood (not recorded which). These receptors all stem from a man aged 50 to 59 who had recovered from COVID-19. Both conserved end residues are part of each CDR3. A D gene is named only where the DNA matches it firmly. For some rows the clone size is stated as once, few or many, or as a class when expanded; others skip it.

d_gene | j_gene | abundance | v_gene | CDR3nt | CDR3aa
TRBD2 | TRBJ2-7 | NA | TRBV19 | TGTGCCAGTAGTATAAATCCGAGGGCTAGCGGATCCTACGAGCAGTACTTC | CASSINPRASGSYEQYF
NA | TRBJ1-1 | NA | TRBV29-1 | TGCAGCGTTGAAGGGGCGTATAGTGCTGAAGCTTTCTTT | CSVEGAYSAEAFF
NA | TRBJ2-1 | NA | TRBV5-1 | TGCGCCAGCAGCTGGAGCTACAATGAGCAGTTCTTC | CASSWSYNEQFF
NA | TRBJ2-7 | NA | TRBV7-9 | TGTGCCAGCAGACCCACAGACAGGTTTGCCTACGAGCAGTACTTC | CASRPTDRFAYEQYF
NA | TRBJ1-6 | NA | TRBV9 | TGTGCCAGCAGCGTCAGGGGATACTCACCCCTCCACTTT | CASSVRGYSPLHF
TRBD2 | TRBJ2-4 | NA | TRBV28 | TGTGCCAGCAGTCCAGTCGGGAGGGGAAACATTCAGTACTTC | CASSPVGRGNIQYF
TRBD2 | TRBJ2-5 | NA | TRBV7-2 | TGTGCCAGCAGCTTAGTAGCGGGGGGCCATCTTCCCCAGTACTTC | CASSLVAGGHLPQYF
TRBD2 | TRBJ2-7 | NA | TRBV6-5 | TGTGCCAGCCGGACTAGCGGATCCTACGAGCAGTACTTC | CASRTSGSYEQYF
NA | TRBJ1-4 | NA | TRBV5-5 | TGTGCCAGCAGCGACTCCAGGGTGCCTAATGAAAAACTGTTTTTT | CASSDSRVPNEKLFF
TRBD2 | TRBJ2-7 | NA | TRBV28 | TGTGCCAGCAGTTTAGGCGGTGGGGGGGCCTACGAGCAGTACTTC | CASSLGGGGAYEQYF
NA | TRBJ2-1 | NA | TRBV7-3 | TGTGCCAGCAGCTTAACACTAGGAGTGGCGAATGAGCAGTTCTTC | CASSLTLGVANEQFF
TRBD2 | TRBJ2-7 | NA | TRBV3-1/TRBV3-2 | TGTGCCAGCAGCCAACGGCCGGGACTAGGGTCCTACGAGCAGTACTTC | CASSQRPGLGSYEQYF
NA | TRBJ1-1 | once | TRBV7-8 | TGTGCCAGCAGCTCCCGGACAGCGAACACTGAAGCTTTCTTT | CASSSRTANTEAFF
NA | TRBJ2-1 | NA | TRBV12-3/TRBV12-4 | TGTGCCAGCAGTTTACGCGTCCTCAATGAGCAGTTCTTC | CASSLRVLNEQFF
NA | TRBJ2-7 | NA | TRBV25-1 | TGTGCCAGCAGTGAAGGGGGGTCCGAGCAGTACTTC | CASSEGGSEQYF
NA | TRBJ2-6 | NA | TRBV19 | TGTGCCAGTAGTAGGGGAGCAGGCTCCTCTGGGGCCAACGTCCTGACTTTC | CASSRGAGSSGANVLTF
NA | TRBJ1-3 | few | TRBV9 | TGTGCCAGCAGCAGAGGAGGGGGAAACACCATATATTTT | CASSRGGGNTIYF
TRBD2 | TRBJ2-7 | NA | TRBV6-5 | TGTGCCAGCAGTCCTCACGGGGGGGACCCCTACGAGCAGTACTTC | CASSPHGGDPYEQYF
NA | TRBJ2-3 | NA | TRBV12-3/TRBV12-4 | TGTGCCAGCAGTTTAGTTGCAGGGACAACTTATTTT | CASSLVAGTTYF
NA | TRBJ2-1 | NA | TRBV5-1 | TGCGCCAGCAGCTTGGGACAGGTGATACGCGATGAGCAGTTCTTC | CASSLGQVIRDEQFF
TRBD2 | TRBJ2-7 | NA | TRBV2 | TGTGCCAGCAGCGACTTGACGGACGGGGAGGGACGGGAGCAGTACTTC | CASSDLTDGEGREQYF
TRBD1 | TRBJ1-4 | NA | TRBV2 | TGTGCCAGCAGGGGGGGACAGATCGCAACTAATGAAAAACTGTTTTTT | CASRGGQIATNEKLFF
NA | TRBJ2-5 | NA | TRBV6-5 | TGTGCCAGCAGGCCCCGGGGCCAAGAGACCCAGTACTTC | CASRPRGQETQYF
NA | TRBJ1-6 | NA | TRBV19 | TGTGCCAGTAGGATTGTCGGTGGAGGGGGGGGTAATTCACCCCTCCACTTT | CASRIVGGGGGNSPLHF
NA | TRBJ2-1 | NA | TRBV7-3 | TGTGCCAGCAGCTCGTCAAGACTAGATGAGCAGTTCTTC | CASSSSRLDEQFF
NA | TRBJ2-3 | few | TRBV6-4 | TGTGCCAGCAGTGACCGGGGGACAGATACGCAGTATTTT | CASSDRGTDTQYF